These 29 T cell receptor beta chains share one sample of origin, sequenced in a study of response to subunit inactivated influenza vaccine. From the RT-PCR reads, TCRdb called clonotypes with MiXCR, one entry per CDR3 protein. Among 500,000 to 700,000 distinct CDR3 sequences listed, roughly a quarter were seen once. The same data also contributed to another study, on T cells expressing NK-cell markers. This second study notes: The authors generated TCR beta cDNA through 5'RACE template switching with UMIs.

Here the sequenced sample was CD4+ T cells sorted from PBMCs, taken 12 days after vaccination. The receptors come from a man aged 50 to 60 who received an inactivated influenza vaccine.

The V call is TRBV3-1, the J call TRBJ2-3, with D possibly matching TRBD1 (5 bases). Per germline, CDR1 LGHDT and CDR2 YNNKEL (reference sequence). The CDR3 spans 16 residues. V lost 0 bases and J 0 bases, leaving 10 bases between the germline ends. CDR3 region: CASSQDPGFSTDTQYF. CDR3 DNA sequence: TGTGCCAGCAGCCAAGATCCAGGGTTCAGCACAGATACGCAGTATTTT.

J is TRBJ2-1 and V is TRBV20-1; possible D gene TRBD2, 5 bases. Germline values: CDR1 DFQATT, CDR2 SNEGSKA (reference sequence). The V end was cut by 4 bases, the J end by 0 bases, with 10 bases between. The CDR3 has 14 residues. The CDR3 DNA follows: TGCAGTGCTACTAAAGCGGTCTCCTACAATGAGCAGTTCTTC. Amino acids: CSATKAVSYNEQFF.

This clonotype was detected many times. The rearrangement uses TRBV7-6 and TRBJ2-5; TRBD2 might be the D (6 bases). The V gene lost 1 base and the J gene lost 7 bases, with 13 bases spanning the gap. From germline, CDR1 is SGHVS and CDR2 FNYEAQ. The CDR3 consists of 14 residues. CDR3 loop: CASSLEGLGGTQYF. The CDR3 DNA sequence: TGTGCCAGCAGCTTAGAAGGACTGGGGGGGACCCAGTACTTC.

This clonotype was picked up a small number of times. The gene calls are TRBV20-1 and TRBJ2-7; tentative D call: TRBD1 (5 bases). CDR1 and CDR2 from the germline V gene are DFQATT and SNEGSKA (reference sequence). Between the trimmed V and J ends, which lost 4 bases and 3 bases, there was a span of 13 bases. CDR3 length equals 13 residues. The CDR3 spells CSAIPPTDYEQYF. CDR3 coding DNA: TGCAGTGCTATCCCCCCGACAGACTACGAGCAGTACTTC.

This clonotype was recorded a few times. The chain carries TRBV7-2 and TRBJ2-3; no reliable D call. This CDR3 contains 12 residues. Trimming removed 5 bases at V and 9 bases at J, with 12 bases between. CDR1 and CDR2 (germline): SGHTA, FQGNSA. The CDR3 coding sequence is TGTGCCAGCAGCCCTCAGTTGGACACGCAGTATTTT. Its translation is CASSPQLDTQYF.

This clonotype has at least ten counts. The genes are TRBV7-9 and TRBJ2-1; either TRBD1 or TRBD2 may fit D (5 bases each). Trimming stripped 0 bases from V and 8 bases from J, with 17 bases between. The germline V gene has CDR1 SEHNR and CDR2 FQNEAQ (reference sequence). This CDR3 is 16 amino acids long. CDR3 region: CASSLAGTGPGYEQFF. DNA for the CDR3: TGTGCCAGCAGCTTAGCTGGGACGGGCCCCGGGTATGAGCAGTTCTTC.

This clonotype has only a few counts. The J gene is TRBJ2-7, the V gene TRBV5-1; D is undetermined. Deletions cut 0 bases from V and 0 bases from J, with 13 bases between. The length of the CDR3 is 16 residues. CDR1 and CDR2 from the germline V gene are SGHRS and YFSETQ. The CDR3 region has the DNA TGCGCCAGCAGCTTGGCCAACAGCATACACTCCTACGAGCAGTACTTC. Its protein product is CASSLANSIHSYEQYF.

This chain joins TRBV11-1 and TRBJ2-2; unclear D gene. This CDR3 has 17 amino acids. V was trimmed by 5 bases and J by 8 bases, leaving 24 bases between them. Germline loops: CDR1 SGHAT, CDR2 FQDESV (reference sequence). This chain's CDR3 is CASSPRDTGVTRGELFF. In DNA form, the CDR3 reads TGTGCCAGCAGCCCCCGCGACACTGGGGTGACAAGAGGGGAGCTGTTTTTT.

The rearrangement links TRBV12-3 or TRBV12-4 to TRBJ1-4, with 10 nucleotides matching TRBD1. CDR3 size: 14 residues. The J segment lost 9 bases and the V segment lost 6 bases, leaving 7 bases of the junction unmatched. As DNA, the CDR3 is TGTGCCAGCAGCCTGGGACAGGGGCGGCAAAAACTGTTTTTT. Protein product: CASSLGQGRQKLFF.

This clonotype has only a few counts. The chain is built from TRBV6-1 and TRBJ2-7, with a weak D call TRBD1 (6 bases). Per germline, CDR1 MNHNS and CDR2 SASEGT. Deletions cut 6 bases from V and 0 bases from J, with 15 bases between. The CDR3 runs to 15 residues. The CDR3 protein is CASRVGQSSSYEQYF. The CDR3 nucleotides read TGTGCCAGCAGAGTAGGACAGTCGAGCTCCTACGAGCAGTACTTC.

This clonotype was found once. J is TRBJ2-3 and V is TRBV3-1; D is undetermined. Germline loops: CDR1 LGHDT, CDR2 YNNKEL (reference sequence). The V gene lost 0 bases and the J gene lost 2 bases, with 12 bases spanning the gap. This CDR3 spans 16 amino acids. The CDR3 spells CASSQDRLIHTDTQYF. In nucleotides, the CDR3 is TGTGCCAGCAGCCAAGATCGGCTTATCCACACAGATACGCAGTATTTT.

This chain connects TRBV3-1 to TRBJ2-2; TRBD2 is a possible D gene (5 bases). V shed 4 bases and J shed 0 bases, with 12 bases lying between them. The V gene's germline CDR1 is LGHDT and CDR2 YNNKEL (reference sequence). The CDR3 is 16 residues long. The CDR3 is CASSPYRGANTGELFF. In DNA form, the CDR3 reads TGTGCCAGCAGCCCATACCGGGGAGCGAACACCGGGGAGCTGTTTTTT.

J is TRBJ1-1 and V is TRBV7-2; D is perhaps TRBD1 (5 bases). The CDR3 totals 15 residues. The germline V gene encodes CDR1 SGHTA and CDR2 FQGNSA. The V end lost 5 bases, the J end lost 3 bases, and 16 bases lay between the germline ends. CDR3 amino acids: CASSPGTIRDTEAFF. CDR3 coding DNA: TGTGCCAGCAGCCCTGGGACTATCAGGGACACTGAAGCTTTCTTT. Full variable domain (rest looked up from reference TRBV7-2 and TRBJ1-1): GAGVSQSPSNKVTEKGKDVELRCDPISGHTALYWYRQSLGQGLEFLIYFQGNSAPDKSGLPSDRFSAERTGGSVSTLTIQRTQQEDSAVYLCASSPGTIRDTEAFFGQGTRLTVV.

The rearrangement links TRBV11-1 to TRBJ2-1; 11 bases line up with TRBD1. The CDR3 totals 18 residues. J gave up 4 bases and V 1 base, and 9 bases lay outside the gene matches. Germline lookup yields CDR1 SGHAT and CDR2 FQDESV (reference sequence). The CDR3 sequence is CASSLVALGQGGYNEQFF. The DNA for the CDR3 is TGTGCCAGCAGCTTAGTCGCCCTGGGACAGGGGGGATACAATGAGCAGTTCTTC.

This clonotype was detected ten times or more. The CDR3 reads CASSELQGVDNSPLHF. For the CDR3, the DNA is TGTGCCAGCAGTGAACTACAGGGGGTGGATAATTCACCCCTCCACTTT. V gene TRBV2 combines with J gene TRBJ1-6; TRBD1 aligns across 8 bases. The length of the CDR3 is 16 residues. The V and J ends lost 2 bases and 5 bases, in that order; junction bases with no gene match: 5. Germline V gene data show CDR1 as SNHLY and CDR2 as FYNNEI.

This chain joins TRBV10-3 and TRBJ1-1, with 9 positions matching TRBD1. The junction had 9 bases not matched to a gene; V was cut back by 10 bases and J by 6 bases. The germline CDR1 and CDR2 sequences are ENHRY and SYGVKD. The CDR3 has 13 residues. This CDR3 is CATRQGEEAEAFF. The CDR3 bases are TGTGCCACCCGACAGGGGGAGGAGGCTGAAGCTTTCTTT.

The chain has TRBV12-3 or TRBV12-4 and TRBJ2-5; 8 nucleotides match TRBD2. V lost 5 bases, J lost 6 bases, and 5 bases stayed unmatched. The CDR3 contains 13 residues. CDR3 amino acids: CASSGGLVKTQYF. CDR3 nucleotide sequence: TGTGCCAGCAGTGGGGGACTAGTGAAGACCCAGTACTTC.

In its sample, this clonotype was seen a few times. The chain combines TRBV6-2 or TRBV6-3 with TRBJ2-1; 9 positions match TRBD1. Germline values: CDR1 MNHEY, CDR2 SVGEGT. V was clipped by 6 bases and J by 1 base; unmatched bases: 10. CDR3 length equals 17 residues. The CDR3 DNA reads as TGTGCCAGCAGACTACATCTAGGACAGGGGTCCTACAATGAGCAGTTCTTC. Protein: CASRLHLGQGSYNEQFF.

This clonotype has just a few counts. The J gene is TRBJ1-2, the V gene TRBV20-1; D is perhaps TRBD1 (6 bases). The germline gives CDR1 DFQATT, CDR2 SNEGSKA (reference sequence). The V and J ends lost 0 bases and 4 bases respectively, with 12 bases between them. The CDR3 runs 14 residues. Here the CDR3 DNA reads TGCAGTGCTAGAGATATTGGGGGCGTCTATGGCTACACCTTC. It encodes CSARDIGGVYGYTF.

As DNA, the CDR3 is TGTGCCAGCAGTTTAGGTCCAGGGGCGGAGGGCTACACCTTC. Residues: CASSLGPGAEGYTF. This chain connects TRBV12-3 or TRBV12-4 to TRBJ1-2, with D maybe TRBD1 (6 bases). V dropped 1 base and J dropped 8 bases, with 14 bases sitting between them. The CDR3 loop spans 14 amino acids.

The chain has TRBV20-1 and TRBJ2-1, with TRBD2 identical over 11 bases. J gave up 2 bases and V 1 base, and 1 base lay outside the gene matches. Germline V lookup: CDR1 DFQATT, CDR2 SNEGSKA (reference sequence). The CDR3 extends over 15 amino acids. Here the CDR3 DNA reads TGCAGTGCTAGAGCTAGCGGGAGGCCCTACAATGAGCAGTTCTTC. Amino acids: CSARASGRPYNEQFF.

The V call is TRBV14, the J call TRBJ2-3; D is unclear. Trimming pared 0 bases from V and 2 bases from J, leaving 6 bases between. The CDR3 runs 14 residues. The germline V gene has CDR1 SGHDN and CDR2 FVKESK. CDR3 region: CASSQDAYTDTQYF. Written as DNA, the CDR3 is TGTGCCAGCAGCCAAGACGCCTACACAGATACGCAGTATTTT.

This clonotype was detected only a few times. The V and J genes are TRBV4-2 and TRBJ2-2; 11 bases match TRBD2. This CDR3 has 18 residues. CDR1 and CDR2 (germline): LGHNA, YNFKEQ. With V trimmed by 1 base and J by 3 bases, 7 bases remained unmatched. The CDR3 DNA reads TGTGCCAGCAGCCAAGTTGTCTCTAGCGGGAGGTACACCGGGGAGCTGTTTTTT. Its translation is CASSQVVSSGRYTGELFF.

In its sample, this clonotype was seen a few times. The V gene is TRBV9, the J gene TRBJ1-4; unclear D gene. Trimming took 0 bases from V and 8 from J, leaving 14 bases between them. The germline V gene has CDR1 SGDLS and CDR2 YYNGEE. This CDR3 is built from 15 residues. The CDR3 DNA reads TGTGCCAGCAGCGTAGGAAACAGCCTTGGGGAAAAACTGTTTTTT. Protein product: CASSVGNSLGEKLFF.

This clonotype was counted only a few times. This chain joins TRBV3-1 and TRBJ2-1, with D uncertain. Germline CDR1 and CDR2: LGHDT and YNNKEL (reference sequence). Trimming removed 0 bases from V and 8 bases from J, with 11 bases in between. This CDR3 is 14 amino acids long. The CDR3 loop reads CASSQDSSVYEQFF. The CDR3 coding sequence is TGTGCCAGCAGCCAAGATTCAAGCGTCTATGAGCAGTTCTTC.

This clonotype has more than one count but fewer than ten. CDR3 protein: CASSLDNRKPGEKLFF. CDR3 nucleotides: TGCGCCAGCAGCTTGGATAACAGGAAGCCTGGGGAAAAACTGTTTTTT. V gene TRBV5-1 combines with J gene TRBJ1-4; a weak D match, TRBD1 (5 bases). Trimming pared 0 bases from V and 8 bases from J, leaving 17 bases between. Germline V CDR1 and CDR2: SGHRS, YFSETQ. This CDR3 comprises 16 residues.

The V call is TRBV7-3, the J call TRBJ2-1; 13 nucleotides match TRBD2. V trimming: 2 bases; J trimming: 10 bases; junction bases outside the gene matches: 5. The CDR3 is 15 residues long. Per the germline V gene, CDR1 is SGHTA and CDR2 is FQGTGA. The DNA for the CDR3 is TGTGCCAGCAGCTTAGGAGCGACTAGCGGGAGGGAGCAGTTCTTC. Translation gives CASSLGATSGREQFF.

The V and J genes are TRBV4-2 and TRBJ2-1; D remains unclear. This CDR3 is built from 14 residues. Per germline, CDR1 LGHNA and CDR2 YNFKEQ. With 0 bases removed from V and 3 bases from J, the gap between germline ends came to 6 bases. Written as DNA, the CDR3 is TGTGCCAGCAGCCAAGAGCTAATCTACAATGAGCAGTTCTTC. Amino acid sequence: CASSQELIYNEQFF.

As regards this clonotype: This sequence may be a read error, since a much larger clone differs from it by one base. The chain combines TRBV29-1 with TRBJ2-3; D is unclear. Germline V gene data show CDR1 as SQVTM and CDR2 as ANQGSEA. CDR3 length equals 16 residues. The CDR3 loop reads CSVEILYTKGRDTQCF. The DNA of the CDR3 is TGCAGCGTTGAAATCCTCTATACCAAAGGAAGAGATACGCAGTGTTTT.